This T cell receptor beta chain comes out of a study of prognosis after radiotherapy for stage I lung cancer. CDR3 of TCR beta was amplified from genomic DNA via a two-round multiplex PCR. Used in first-round PCR were primers specific to each TRBV and TRBJ gene. MiXCR, applied by TCRdb to the multiplex PCR reads, yields one record per CDR3 protein. The sample consists of about 30,000 distinct CDR3 sequences, about half of them appearing once. This CDR3 contains 13 residues. The germline V gene has CDR1 DFQATT and CDR2 SNEGSKA (reference sequence). Trimming cost V 2 bases and J 1 base; bases outside gene matches: 0.

The TCR comes from a donor over 45 with non-small cell lung cancer. Sequenced material: PBMCs, taken before or after stereotactic body radiation therapy (not recorded which). V gene TRBV20-1 combines with J gene TRBJ2-3, with 7 bases that match TRBD2. In DNA, the CDR3 is TGCAGTGCTAGACTAGCGGGCACAGATACGCAGTATTTT. It codes for CSARLAGTDTQYF.